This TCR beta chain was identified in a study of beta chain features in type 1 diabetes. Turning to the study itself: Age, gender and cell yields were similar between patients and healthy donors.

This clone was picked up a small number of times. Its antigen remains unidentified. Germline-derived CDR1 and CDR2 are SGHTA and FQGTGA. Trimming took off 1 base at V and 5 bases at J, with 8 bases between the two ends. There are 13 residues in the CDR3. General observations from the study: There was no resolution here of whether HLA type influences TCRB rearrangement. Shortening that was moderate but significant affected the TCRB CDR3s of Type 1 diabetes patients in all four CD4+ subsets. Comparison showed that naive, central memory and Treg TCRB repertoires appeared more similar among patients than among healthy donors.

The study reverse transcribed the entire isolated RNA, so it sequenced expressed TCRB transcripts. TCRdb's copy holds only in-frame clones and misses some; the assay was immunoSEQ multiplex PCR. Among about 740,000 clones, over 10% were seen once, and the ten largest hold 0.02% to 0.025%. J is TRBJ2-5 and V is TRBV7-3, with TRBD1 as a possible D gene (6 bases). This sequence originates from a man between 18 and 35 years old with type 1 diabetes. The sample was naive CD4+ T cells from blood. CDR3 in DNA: TGTGCCAGCAGCTTAAACAGGGTCGAGACCCAGTACTTC. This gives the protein CASSLNRVETQYF.